Listed here is a single TCR beta chain. Its antigen is unidentified. Profiling relied on immunoSEQ multiplex PCR, and the TCRdb table lists in-frame clones only, not all of them. The sample has tens of thousands of clones; 91% are singletons. The source of the sample is a study of graft-versus-host responses after intestinal transplantation. Looking at the study overall: Grafts that recipients had were multivisceral, liver-intestinal, or isolated intestinal transplants. All recipients were given anti-thymocyte globulin induction, and tacrolimus and steroids were then administered for three to four years.

The CDR3 contains 11 residues. Per germline, CDR1 MGHDK and CDR2 SYGVNS. The germline V and J ends were trimmed by 7 bases and 1 base, with 4 bases remaining between them. The chain is built from TRBV25-1 and TRBJ1-1; D call uncertain. Sequences were derived from unstimulated CD4+ T cells sorted from spleen or lymph node cells, sampled before intestinal transplant. This receptor was identified in a human donor who received an intestinal transplant. CDR3 sequence: CASTENTEAFF. CDR3 DNA sequence: TGTGCCAGCACAGAGAACACTGAAGCTTTCTTT.